Listed below are T cell receptor beta chains from one sample, sequenced in a study of Ad26.COV2.S vaccination and SARS-CoV-2 variants. Here immunoSEQ multiplex PCR was the method, and the copy in TCRdb shows in-frame clones only, minus some. Found here are over 350,000 clones, 88% of them singletons; the top ten hold under 3.5%. The sequences come from peripheral blood, collected in a trial of Ad26.COV2.S vaccine versus placebo. The receptor set was obtained from a person between 18 and 60 years old who received the Ad26.COV2.S COVID-19 vaccine or a placebo. Each CDR3 is given with its conserved first and last residue. A D gene is named only where the DNA matches it firmly. Part of the rows lack a size; the others show once, few, many or a class for expanded clones.

V gene	D gene	clone size	J gene	CDR3 DNA	CDR3 protein
TRBV12-3/TRBV12-4	.	.	TRBJ2-7	TGTGCCAGCAGTCCATCCCCCTACGAGCAGTACTTC	CASSPSPYEQYF
TRBV7-6	TRBD2	.	TRBJ2-3	TGTGCCAGCAGCTTAGGGGGCGGGGGGCACCTCGCAGATACGCAGTATTTT	CASSLGGGGHLADTQYF
TRBV2	.	once	TRBJ1-4	TGTGCCAGCAGTCAACAAGCAACTAATGAAAAACTGTTTTTT	CASSQQATNEKLFF
TRBV5-1	.	few	TRBJ1-4	TGCGCCAGCTCCCGGGTCCAATCTAATGAAAAACTGTTTTTT	CASSRVQSNEKLFF
TRBV2	.	.	TRBJ1-1	TGTGCCAGCAGCGAAACCCTCCTCGAGGTATTGAGTACTGAAGCTTTCTTT	CASSETLLEVLSTEAFF
TRBV5-4	TRBD2	.	TRBJ2-5	TGTGCCACTACGACCGGGACTAGACGATCCCAAGAGACCCAGTACTTC	CATTTGTRRSQETQYF
TRBV3-1/TRBV3-2	.	.	TRBJ2-5	TGTGCCAGCAGCCAAGATACGCAGGGGACCCAGTACTTC	CASSQDTQGTQYF
TRBV7-8	.	.	TRBJ1-1	TGTGCCACCAATCAGGGAAAAGGTACTGAAGCTTTCTTT	CATNQGKGTEAFF
TRBV5-1	.	.	TRBJ1-1	TGCGCCAGCAGCTTGGGGGTGGGAGGAAGAAATGAAGCTTTCTTT	CASSLGVGGRNEAFF
TRBV4-1	TRBD2	.	TRBJ2-2	TGCGCCAGCAGAGGGACTAGCGGGGGGCCCACCGGGGAGCTGTTTTTT	CASRGTSGGPTGELFF